A single sample is the source of the 10 T cell receptor beta chains below, sequenced in a study of blood T cell repertoires in COVID-19. Only in-frame clones appear in the TCRdb table, and some are missing; sequencing was by immunoSEQ multiplex PCR. The table has tens of thousands of clones, about four fifths seen once; the top ten hold around 5.2%. The sample consisted of peripheral blood. These receptors all stem from a man older than 75 with COVID-19, enrolled during active disease.

This chain joins TRBV7-2 and TRBJ2-1, with D possibly matching TRBD1 (6 bases). CDR3 size: 15 residues. V lost 3 bases to trimming and J lost 4 bases, with 13 bases between them. The V gene's germline CDR1 is SGHTA and CDR2 FQGNSA. In nucleotides, the CDR3 is TGTGCCAGCAGCTTCAGCGGACAGAGGTACAATGAGCAGTTCTTC. It encodes CASSFSGQRYNEQFF.

This chain uses TRBV9 with TRBJ2-7; 14 positions agree with TRBD2. V shed 4 bases and J 7 bases; nucleotides not matched to a gene: 22. CDR1 and CDR2 (germline): SGDLS, YYNGEE. The CDR3 has 20 residues. CDR3 loop: CASSPSNRGGLAGVRREQYF. CDR3 DNA: TGTGCCAGCAGCCCGAGTAATAGGGGGGGACTAGCGGGAGTCCGACGGGAGCAGTACTTC.

This chain links TRBV6-4 with TRBJ1-1; 8 bases match TRBD1. V gave up 6 bases and J gave up 1 base; unmatched junction bases: 4. The CDR3 has 14 residues. The V gene's germline CDR1 is MRHNA and CDR2 SNTAGT. This CDR3 is CASSRDRSNTEAFF. CDR3 bases: TGTGCCAGCAGCAGGGACAGGTCGAACACTGAAGCTTTCTTT.

The V and J genes are TRBV5-1 and TRBJ1-4; no clear D. Germline V gene data show CDR1 as SGHRS and CDR2 as YFSETQ. Trimming took off 0 bases at V and 3 bases at J, with 9 bases between the two ends. CDR3 length equals 15 residues. CDR3 amino acids: CASSLAANANEKLFF. CDR3 in DNA: TGCGCCAGCAGCTTGGCCGCGAACGCTAATGAAAAACTGTTTTTT.

Here the CDR3 reads CASSEATGDYGYTF. CDR3 coding DNA: TGTGCCAGCAGTGAAGCGACAGGGGACTATGGCTACACCTTC. V gene TRBV6-1 combines with J gene TRBJ1-2, with 8 positions matching TRBD1. Germline CDR1 reads MNHNS; CDR2 reads SASEGT. Trimming at V came to 0 bases and at J to 3 bases, leaving 0 bases not matched to a gene. The CDR3 is 14 residues long.

The J gene is TRBJ2-1, the V gene TRBV27; possible D gene TRBD2, 6 bases. The CDR3 is 15 residues long. V was clipped by 1 base and J by 10 bases, with 17 bases between them. CDR1 is MNHEY and CDR2 is SMNVEV in the germline V gene (reference sequence). CDR3: CASSLWGTSSLEQFF. For the CDR3, the DNA is TGTGCCAGCAGTTTATGGGGCACTAGCTCTCTGGAGCAGTTCTTC.

The rearrangement links TRBV6-5 to TRBJ1-5; TRBD1 matches at 12 bases. This CDR3 contains 16 residues. V shed 4 bases and J 7 bases; nucleotides not matched to a gene: 8. The germline V gene encodes CDR1 MNHEY and CDR2 SVGAGI. The CDR3: CASSSSGTGGAQPQHF. DNA for the CDR3: TGTGCCAGCAGTTCCTCCGGGACAGGGGGCGCGCAGCCCCAGCATTTT.

The V call is TRBV2, the J call TRBJ1-6; D possibly corresponds to TRBD1 (5 bases). Trimming stripped 4 bases from V and 10 bases from J, with 11 bases between. The germline CDR1 and CDR2 sequences are SNHLY and FYNNEI. CDR3 length: 13 residues. CDR3 region: CASSGQLFSPLHF. CDR3 coding DNA: TGTGCCAGCAGTGGACAGTTATTCTCACCCCTCCACTTT.

The chain uses TRBV5-1 and TRBJ1-2, with 7 bases that match TRBD1. This CDR3 is built from 15 residues. Germline V gene lookup returns CDR1 SGHRS and CDR2 YFSETQ. With V trimmed by 2 bases and J by 2 bases, 6 bases remained unmatched. DNA for the CDR3: TGCGCCAGCAGCTTCGAACAGGGGAGCAACTATGGCTACACCTTC. Its translation is CASSFEQGSNYGYTF.

The chain carries TRBV3-1 (or the pseudogene TRBV3-2) and TRBJ1-6, with TRBD1 matching over 7 bases. CDR1 LGHDT and CDR2 YNNKEL come from the germline V gene (reference sequence). The J segment lost 6 bases and the V segment lost 4 bases, leaving 3 bases of the junction unmatched. The length of the CDR3 is 14 residues. This CDR3 is CASSLGQSNSPLHF. CDR3 bases: TGTGCCAGCAGCCTGGGACAGAGTAATTCACCCCTCCACTTT.